The TCR beta chain described here comes from a study of CD8 T cells in ankylosing spondylitis (dated by TCRdb to the late 2010s). Looking at the study overall: To find TCR variants linked to disease, the study profiled T cell receptor beta repertoires in ankylosing spondylitis patients and healthy donors. Peripheral blood was sampled, and synovial fluid was additionally collected from ankylosing spondylitis patients. The full study cohort was made up of about two dozen ankylosing spondylitis patients and 108 healthy donors.

V is cut by 7 bases and J by 4 bases, and the space between the germline ends is 24 bases. The CDR1 and CDR2 encoded by the germline V gene are SGHDT and YYEEEE. There are 16 amino acids in the CDR3, from cysteine to phenylalanine inclusive. The sequence is cut down to CDR3 DNA, 48 bases in frame from base 1. About this clonotype: Which antigen it targets is not known. The record has no base qualities; no much larger clone is one base away.

Sequencing was performed on an Illumina HiSeq 2500. TCR beta libraries were prepared by quantitative 5'-RACE with molecular barcodes. In the authors' own workflow: A new computational method, built on a probabilistic model of VDJ rearrangement, was used to identify disease-linked TCR variants. TCRdb reprocessing: public reads trimmed at Q25 with fastp, clones called with MiXCR, in-frame beta chains kept. One record per CDR3 amino acid sequence lists the most common genes and DNA. None of the V and J calls come from the authors' own analysis; TCRdb made them. The sample table records about 800,000 distinct CDR3 sequences; 10% to 15% of these occur just once. The ten biggest clones cover approximately 0.46% of the sample. Overall study outcomes, separate from this receptor: The disease-linked clones had a CD8+ phenotype and were found at relatively low frequencies in peripheral blood. Some motif variants had previously been reported in the synovial fluid and blood of reactive arthritis patients, which suggests shared mechanisms of disease initiation. Significant enrichment of the disease-linked clones was reported in matched synovial fluid samples from ankylosing spondylitis patients. A TCR beta motif of about eight highly homologous amino acid variants appeared characteristic of blood from ankylosing spondylitis patients.

The sequence derives from a male donor with ankylosing spondylitis. The sequencing sample was made of blood, either unsorted or a sorted T cell fraction (not recorded which). The rearranged segments are TRBV5-6 and TRBJ2-7, and TRBD2 may be the D gene, going by 5 matching bases. The DNA sequence reads TGTGCCAGCGGCCAAACCTCGGGATCCCGTAGATACGAGCAGTACTTC. Protein translation: CASGQTSGSRRYEQYF.